This TCR beta chain was captured by sequencing in a study of CD8+CD57+ T cells in acquired aplastic anemia. As for the study in general: On average, sorted CD4+ and CD8+ cells gave about 3.1 ug of DNA.

CD8+CD57+ cell expansion had been shown by flow cytometry in patients chosen for sequencing. Diagnosis of severe acquired aplastic anemia applied to all patients. Therapy had not been given to patients before blood sampling. The template for TCR beta VDJ and CDR3 sequence profiling was genomic DNA. TCRdb re-analysed the reads in MiXCR, keeping a single row per CDR3 protein. The sample includes 210,000 or so distinct CDR3 sequences, about half of them seen just once. At least ten counts were recorded for this clonotype. Germline assignment: CDR1 SQVTM and CDR2 ANQGSEA. The CDR3 runs 11 residues. The sequenced material came from sorted CD4+, CD8+, or CD8+CD57+ T cells (not recorded which) from PBMCs. The sequence derives from a human donor with aplastic anemia. V and J are TRBV29-1 and TRBJ2-5, with 7 bases fitting TRBD2. As DNA, the CDR3 is TGCTCGGTGGGGGGGAGGGAGACCCAGTACTTC. This sequence encodes CSVGGRETQYF.